The following is a TCR beta chain sequence with its context. Antigen: not known. Trimming removed 5 bases from V and 1 base from J, with 14 bases in between. CDR1 MDHEN and CDR2 SYDVKM come from the germline V gene. The CDR3 totals 16 residues. These data belong to a study of T cell responses to AZD1222 COVID-19 vaccine. Study-wide points: White British people made up most donors, females outnumbered males, and clonal diversity was possibly underestimated. Vaccine-related CD4 TCRs covered spike, predominating at 160-218 and 743-854. Only 6 or 7 individuals given AZD1222 were seropositive at baseline.

Measured with immunoSEQ multiplex PCR; TCRdb has only the in-frame clones, and not every one. The sample contains roughly 49,000 clones, roughly 86% of which appear only once. The sequence was collected from an adult who received the AZD1222 COVID-19 vaccine. Sample: peripheral blood, taken 28 days after the second AZD1222 dose. The chain links TRBV28 to TRBJ2-2, with D possibly being TRBD1 (5 bases). CDR3 DNA: TGTGCCAGCAGTCTCATTACAGGAATGAACACCGGGGAGCTGTTTTTT. Translation: CASSLITGMNTGELFF.